This T cell receptor (beta chain) was profiled in a study of shared clonotypes between healthy human individuals. Study as a whole: Donor ages ranged 18 to 49 years: a couple of women, a few men.

Free of recent acute infections or vaccinations, the donors were healthy HIV-negative adults. Adults of Caucasian background living in Nashville, Tennessee made up all donors. The CDR3 runs 16 residues. V lost 1 base to trimming and J lost 2 bases, with 13 bases between them. Germline CDR1 reads MGHRA; CDR2 reads YSYEKL. The test was conducted at deep level. Repertoires were generated with immunoSEQ multiplex PCR, while TCRdb's copy carries only in-frame clones and drops some. The data show 470,000 or so clones, approximately 78% seen once. J is TRBJ2-3 and V is TRBV4-1, with D possibly matching TRBD1 (6 bases). This TCR came from a woman between 40 and 50 years old in good health. Some clones in this sample may be carry-over from other donors' samples. Sequences were obtained from PBMCs. Here the CDR3 DNA reads TGCGCCAGCAGCCAAGGGACAGTAATTCCCACAGATACGCAGTATTTT. Translating it yields CASSQGTVIPTDTQYF.